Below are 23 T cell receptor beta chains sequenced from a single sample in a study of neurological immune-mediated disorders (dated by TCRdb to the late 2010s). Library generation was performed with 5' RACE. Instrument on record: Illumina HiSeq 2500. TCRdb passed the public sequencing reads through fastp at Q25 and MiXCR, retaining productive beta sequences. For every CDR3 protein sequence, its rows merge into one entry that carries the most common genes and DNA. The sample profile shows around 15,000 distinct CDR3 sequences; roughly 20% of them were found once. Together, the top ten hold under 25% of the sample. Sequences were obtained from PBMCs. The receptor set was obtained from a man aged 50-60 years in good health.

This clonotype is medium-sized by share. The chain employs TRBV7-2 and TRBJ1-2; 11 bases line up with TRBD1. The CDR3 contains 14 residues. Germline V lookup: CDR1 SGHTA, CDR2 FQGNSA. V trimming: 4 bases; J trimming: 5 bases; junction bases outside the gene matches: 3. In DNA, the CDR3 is TGTGCCAGCAGCTCAGGACAGGGGGCGTATGGCTACACCTTC. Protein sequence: CASSSGQGAYGYTF.

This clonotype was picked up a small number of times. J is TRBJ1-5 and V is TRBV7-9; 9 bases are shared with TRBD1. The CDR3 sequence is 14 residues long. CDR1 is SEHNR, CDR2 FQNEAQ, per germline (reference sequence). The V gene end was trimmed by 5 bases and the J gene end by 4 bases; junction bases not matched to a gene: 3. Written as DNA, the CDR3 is TGTGCCAGCAGCCATGGACAGGGGAATCAGCCCCAGCATTTT. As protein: CASSHGQGNQPQHF.

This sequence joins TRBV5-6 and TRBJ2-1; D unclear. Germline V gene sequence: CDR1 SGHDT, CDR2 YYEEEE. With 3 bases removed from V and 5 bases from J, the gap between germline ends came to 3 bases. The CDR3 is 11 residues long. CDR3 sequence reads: CASSYHNEQFF. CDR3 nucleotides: TGTGCCAGCAGCTACCACAATGAGCAGTTCTTC.

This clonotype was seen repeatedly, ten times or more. CDR3 loop: CSAINVEGSAFYEQYF. Here the CDR3 DNA reads TGCAGCGCCATAAACGTGGAGGGTTCGGCCTTCTACGAGCAGTACTTC. The rearrangement uses TRBV29-1 and TRBJ2-7, with D tentatively TRBD2 (6 bases). V lost 7 bases and J lost 3, with 25 bases in between. CDR1 and CDR2 (germline): SQVTM, ANQGSEA. The CDR3 contains 16 residues.

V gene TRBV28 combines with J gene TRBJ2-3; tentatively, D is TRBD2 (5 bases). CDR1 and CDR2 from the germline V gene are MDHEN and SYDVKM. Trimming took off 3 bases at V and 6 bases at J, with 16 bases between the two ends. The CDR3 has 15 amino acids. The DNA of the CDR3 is TGTGCCAGCAGTTTGAGGACGGCGGGTTGGGATACGCAGTATTTT. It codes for CASSLRTAGWDTQYF.

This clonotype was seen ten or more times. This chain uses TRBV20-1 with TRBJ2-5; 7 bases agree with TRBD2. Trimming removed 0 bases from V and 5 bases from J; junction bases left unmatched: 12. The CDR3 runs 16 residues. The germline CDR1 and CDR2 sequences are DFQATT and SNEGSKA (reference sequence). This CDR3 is CSAREQTVGRLETQYF. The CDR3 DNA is TGCAGTGCTAGAGAACAGACAGTCGGGAGGCTGGAGACCCAGTACTTC.

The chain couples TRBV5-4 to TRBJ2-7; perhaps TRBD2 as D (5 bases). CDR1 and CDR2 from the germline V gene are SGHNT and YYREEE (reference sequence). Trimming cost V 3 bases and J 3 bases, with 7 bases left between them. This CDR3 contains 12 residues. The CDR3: CASSSRDYEQYF. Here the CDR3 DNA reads TGTGCCAGCAGCTCCCGGGACTACGAGCAGTACTTC.

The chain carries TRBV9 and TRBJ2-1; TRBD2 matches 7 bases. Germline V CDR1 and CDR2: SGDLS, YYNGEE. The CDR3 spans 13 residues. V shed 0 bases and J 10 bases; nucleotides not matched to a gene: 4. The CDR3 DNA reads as TGTGCCAGCAGCGTAGAGGCTAGCGGAGAGCAGTTCTTC. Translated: CASSVEASGEQFF.

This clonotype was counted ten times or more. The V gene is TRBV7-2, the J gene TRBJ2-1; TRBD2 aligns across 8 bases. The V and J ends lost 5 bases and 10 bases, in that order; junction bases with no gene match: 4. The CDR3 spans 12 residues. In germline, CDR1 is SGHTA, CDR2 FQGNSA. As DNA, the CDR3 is TGTGCCAGCAGCCGGGGGGGTGAGGAGCAGTTCTTC. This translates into CASSRGGEEQFF.

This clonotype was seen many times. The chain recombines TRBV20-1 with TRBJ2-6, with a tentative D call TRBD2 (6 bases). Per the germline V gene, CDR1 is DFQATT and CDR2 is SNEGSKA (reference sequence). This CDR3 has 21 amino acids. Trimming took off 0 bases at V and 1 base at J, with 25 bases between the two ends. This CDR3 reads CSARDWEYTAGKESGANVLTF. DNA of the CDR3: TGCAGTGCTAGAGATTGGGAATACACGGCGGGGAAAGAGTCTGGGGCCAACGTCCTGACTTTC.

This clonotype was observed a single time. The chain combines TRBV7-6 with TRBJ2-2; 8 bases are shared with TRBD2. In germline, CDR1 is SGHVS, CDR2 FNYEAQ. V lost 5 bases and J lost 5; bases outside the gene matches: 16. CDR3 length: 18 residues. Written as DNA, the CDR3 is TGTGCCAGCAGCCCGCAGAGTCCAGCGGGAGTTGTTACCGGGGAGCTGTTTTTT. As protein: CASSPQSPAGVVTGELFF.

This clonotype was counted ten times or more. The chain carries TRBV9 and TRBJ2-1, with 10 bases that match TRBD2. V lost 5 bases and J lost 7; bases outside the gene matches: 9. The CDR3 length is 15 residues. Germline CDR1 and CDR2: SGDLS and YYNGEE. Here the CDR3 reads CASSEFSGRTNEQFF. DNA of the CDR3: TGTGCCAGCAGTGAATTTAGCGGGAGGACGAATGAGCAGTTCTTC.

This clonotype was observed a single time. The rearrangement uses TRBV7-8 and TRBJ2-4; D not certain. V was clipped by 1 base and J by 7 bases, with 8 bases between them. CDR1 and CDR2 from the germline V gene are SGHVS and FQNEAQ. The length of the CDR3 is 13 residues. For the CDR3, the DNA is TGTGCCAGCAGCTTAGTACCGGAGAACATTCAGTACTTC. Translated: CASSLVPENIQYF.

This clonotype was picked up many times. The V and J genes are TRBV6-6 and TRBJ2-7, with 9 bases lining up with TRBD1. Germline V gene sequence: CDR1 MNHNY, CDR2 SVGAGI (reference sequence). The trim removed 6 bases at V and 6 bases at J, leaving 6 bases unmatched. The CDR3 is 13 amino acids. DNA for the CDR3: TGTGCCAGCAGCTTAACAGGGGGCTTCGAGCAGTACTTC. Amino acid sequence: CASSLTGGFEQYF.

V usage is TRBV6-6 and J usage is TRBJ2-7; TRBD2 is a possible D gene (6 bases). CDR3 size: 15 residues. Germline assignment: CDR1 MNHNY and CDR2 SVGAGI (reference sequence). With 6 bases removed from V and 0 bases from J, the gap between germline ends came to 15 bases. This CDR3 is CASREPGETSYEQYF. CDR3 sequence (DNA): TGTGCCAGCAGGGAGCCGGGGGAGACCTCCTACGAGCAGTACTTC.

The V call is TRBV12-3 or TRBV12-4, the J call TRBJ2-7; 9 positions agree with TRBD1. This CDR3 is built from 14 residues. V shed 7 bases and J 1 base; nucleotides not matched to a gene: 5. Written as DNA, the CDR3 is TGTGCCAGCACCCGGACAGGGGCTTCCTACGAGCAGTACTTC. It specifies CASTRTGASYEQYF.

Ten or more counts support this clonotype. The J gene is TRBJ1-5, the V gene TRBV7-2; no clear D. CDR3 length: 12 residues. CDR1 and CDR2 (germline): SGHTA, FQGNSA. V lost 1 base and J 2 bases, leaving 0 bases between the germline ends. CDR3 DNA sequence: TGTGCCAGCAGCTTAGGCAATCAGCCCCAGCATTTT. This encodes CASSLGNQPQHF.

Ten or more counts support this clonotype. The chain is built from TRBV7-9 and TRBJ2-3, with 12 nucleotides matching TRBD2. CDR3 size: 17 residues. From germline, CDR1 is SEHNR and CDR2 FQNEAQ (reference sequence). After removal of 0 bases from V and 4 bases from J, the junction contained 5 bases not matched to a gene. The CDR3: CASSLARLAGAADTQYF. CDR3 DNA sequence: TGTGCCAGCAGCTTAGCGCGACTAGCGGGGGCTGCAGATACGCAGTATTTT.

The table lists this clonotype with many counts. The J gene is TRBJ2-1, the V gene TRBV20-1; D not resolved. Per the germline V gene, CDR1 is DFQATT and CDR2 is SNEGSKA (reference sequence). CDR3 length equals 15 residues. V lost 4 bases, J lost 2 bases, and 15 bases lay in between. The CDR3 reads CSATDQQRPYNEQFF. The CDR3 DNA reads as TGCAGTGCTACAGATCAACAGAGGCCCTACAATGAGCAGTTCTTC.

The CDR3 here is CSVLRGEETQYF. CDR3 DNA sequence: TGCAGCGTTTTGCGGGGAGAAGAGACCCAGTACTTC. The chain couples TRBV29-1 to TRBJ2-5, with D maybe TRBD2 (6 bases). Per the germline V gene, CDR1 is SQVTM and CDR2 is ANQGSEA. This CDR3 region has 12 residues. The V gene lost 5 bases and the J gene lost 3 bases, with 10 bases spanning the gap.

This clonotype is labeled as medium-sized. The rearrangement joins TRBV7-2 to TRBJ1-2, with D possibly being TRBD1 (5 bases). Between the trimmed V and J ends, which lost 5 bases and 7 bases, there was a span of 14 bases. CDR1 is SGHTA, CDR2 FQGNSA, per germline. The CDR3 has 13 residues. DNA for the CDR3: TGTGCCAGCAGCCAATCGGACATTCGTGGCTACACCTTC. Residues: CASSQSDIRGYTF.

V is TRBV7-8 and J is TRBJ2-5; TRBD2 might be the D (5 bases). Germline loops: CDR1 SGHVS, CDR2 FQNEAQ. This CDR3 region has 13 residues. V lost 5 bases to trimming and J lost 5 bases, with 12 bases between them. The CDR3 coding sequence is TGTGCCAGCAGCCCCCCGAGGGTGGAGACCCAGTACTTC. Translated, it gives CASSPPRVETQYF.

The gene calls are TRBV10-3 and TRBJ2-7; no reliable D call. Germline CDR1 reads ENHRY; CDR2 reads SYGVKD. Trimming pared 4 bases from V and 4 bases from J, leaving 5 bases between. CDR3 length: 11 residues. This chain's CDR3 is CAISGGYEQYF. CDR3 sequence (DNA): TGTGCCATCAGTGGTGGGTACGAGCAGTACTTC.